Listed below are T cell receptor beta chains from one sample, sequenced in a study of blood T cell repertoires in COVID-19. Produced via immunoSEQ multiplex PCR; TCRdb's table is partial and in-frame only. The sample contains fewer than 400,000 clones, nearly 90% of which appear only once. Sequencing input: PBMCs or T cells enriched from blood (not recorded which). The origin of the receptors is a woman in her 30s who had recovered from COVID-19. Each CDR3 is given with its conserved first and last residue. A D gene is named only where the DNA matches it firmly. Clone size is shown for a subset of rows, as once, few, many or a class of expanded clone.

size	V	D	J	DNA	CDR3
-	TRBV25-1	TRBD1	TRBJ1-2	TGTGCCAGCAGTGAATTCCCAGGGGGACTTGGCTACACCTTC	CASSEFPGGLGYTF
-	TRBV13	-	TRBJ1-1	TGTGCCAGCAGCCGCTCGCCCGGGGAAGCTTTCTTT	CASSRSPGEAFF
-	TRBV6-5	TRBD1	TRBJ1-2	TGTGCCAGCAGTTACAGGGACAGCTATGGCTACACCTTC	CASSYRDSYGYTF
once	TRBV18	TRBD1	TRBJ1-2	TGTGCCAGCTCATCCACAGGGGGAGAATATGGCTACACCTTC	CASSSTGGEYGYTF
-	TRBV13	-	TRBJ1-1	TGTGCCAGCAGCCCCACAGAGAACACTGAAGCTTTCTTT	CASSPTENTEAFF
-	TRBV14	TRBD1	TRBJ2-5	TGTGCCAGCAGGCTTACAGGGGTCCGGGAGACCCAGTACTTC	CASRLTGVRETQYF
-	TRBV30	TRBD1	TRBJ1-1	TGTGCCTGGAGTGTAACAGGACAGGGGGTAAACACTGAAGCTTTCTTT	CAWSVTGQGVNTEAFF
-	TRBV5-1	TRBD1	TRBJ2-7	TGCGCCAGCAGCTTGGGACAGGGGATCGACGAGCAGTACTTC	CASSLGQGIDEQYF
-	TRBV5-4	-	TRBJ2-1	TGTGCCAGCAGCCAAGGACTAAGAGTACACAATGAGCAGTTCTTC	CASSQGLRVHNEQFF
once	TRBV19	TRBD2	TRBJ2-1	TGTGCCAGTAGTACTCGACTAGCGGGAGAAATGTGGGACAATGAGCAGTTCTTC	CASSTRLAGEMWDNEQFF
-	TRBV6-5	-	TRBJ1-2	TGTGCCAGCAGTTACTCCACGGGACTTAATGGCTACACCTTC	CASSYSTGLNGYTF
-	TRBV6-5	TRBD1	TRBJ2-2	TGTGCCACTCGGGGACAGATCACCGGGGAGCTGTTTTTT	CATRGQITGELFF
-	TRBV28	-	TRBJ2-3	TGTGCCAGCAGCCTCTCCGGAAGTTGGGGGCTGGTAGATACGCAGTATTTT	CASSLSGSWGLVDTQYF
-	TRBV28	-	TRBJ2-3	TGTGCCAGCAGCCCCCCTACAGATACGCAGTATTTT	CASSPPTDTQYF
-	TRBV7-3	TRBD1	TRBJ1-1	TGTGCCAGCAGGGAAATGACAGGGTCGGCTTTCTTT	CASREMTGSAFF
-	TRBV28	-	TRBJ1-6	TGTGCCAGCAGTTTGGTTACAGGGCCCTCACCCCTCCACTTT	CASSLVTGPSPLHF
-	TRBV6-2/TRBV6-3	-	TRBJ2-5	TGTGCCAGCAGTTATTGGGGGGGCCCGGAGACCCAGTACTTC	CASSYWGGPETQYF
-	TRBV3-1/TRBV3-2	TRBD1	TRBJ1-3	TGTGCCAGCAGCCAAGCGTTAGGACAGGGATGGAACACCATATATTTT	CASSQALGQGWNTIYF
-	TRBV3-1/TRBV3-2	TRBD1	TRBJ2-7	TGTGCCAGCAGTTCCAACAGGGGGCTGGCCTACGAGCAGTACTTC	CASSSNRGLAYEQYF
-	TRBV28	-	TRBJ1-2	TGTGCCAGCAGTTTTGTAGCGGGGGAGTATGGCTACACCTTC	CASSFVAGEYGYTF
-	TRBV6-5	TRBD1	TRBJ1-2	TGTGCCAGCAGACGCACCAACAGGGGGGAGGGCTACACCTTC	CASRRTNRGEGYTF